This T cell receptor beta chain was identified during a study of response to subunit inactivated influenza vaccine. Deletions cut 4 bases from V and 3 bases from J, with 22 bases between. The length of the CDR3 is 18 residues. Germline assignment: CDR1 DFQATT and CDR2 SNEGSKA (reference sequence). Findings and limits, study-wide: There was a suggestion from the authors that each seasonal influenza vaccination recruits few new T cells.

TCRdb fed the RT-PCR reads into MiXCR, producing one record per CDR3 protein. This table has 450,000 to 600,000 distinct CDR3 sequences, approximately 15% appearing once. This clonotype was seen only a few times. The antigen is not known. The chain is built from TRBV20-1 and TRBJ1-6; D is unclear. The source was CD4+ T cells sorted from PBMCs, collected approximately 25 months after vaccination. This receptor was identified in a man aged 50-75 years who received an inactivated influenza vaccine. CDR3 residues: CSATKMTSTQSYNSPLHF. CDR3 sequence (DNA): TGCAGTGCTACCAAAATGACGTCCACCCAAAGCTATAATTCACCCCTCCACTTT.